This T cell receptor (beta chain) stems from a study of T cells after yellow fever vaccination. MiXCR, run by TCRdb on the 5' RACE reads, gives a single entry per CDR3 protein. This sample has around 100,000 distinct CDR3 sequences; 7.5% to 9.5% occur once, and the top ten carry roughly 25%. The CDR3 loop spans 11 amino acids. In germline, CDR1 is MNHEY, CDR2 SVGAGI. V was trimmed by 7 bases and J by 4 bases, leaving 7 bases between them. Ten or more counts support this clonotype. J is TRBJ1-1 and V is TRBV6-5; D not certain. This TCR came from a man aged 25-40 years who received the YFV17D yellow fever vaccine. The material was CD8+ T cells sorted from PBMCs, obtained 45 days after the yellow fever booster vaccination. The CDR3 is CASTGFTEAFF. DNA for the CDR3: TGTGCCAGCACTGGCTTCACTGAAGCTTTCTTT.